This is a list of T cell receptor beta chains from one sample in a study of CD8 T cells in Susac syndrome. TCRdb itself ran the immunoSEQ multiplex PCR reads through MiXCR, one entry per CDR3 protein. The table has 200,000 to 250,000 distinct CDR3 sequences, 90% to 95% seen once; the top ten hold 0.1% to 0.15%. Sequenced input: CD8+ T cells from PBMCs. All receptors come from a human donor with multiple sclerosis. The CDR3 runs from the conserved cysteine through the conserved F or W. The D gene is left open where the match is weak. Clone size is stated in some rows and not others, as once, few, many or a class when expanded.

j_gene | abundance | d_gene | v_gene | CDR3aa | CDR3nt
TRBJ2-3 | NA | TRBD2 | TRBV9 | CASSVGTFSGTSGRTDTQYF | TGTGCCAGCAGCGTAGGGACCTTCTCCGGGACTAGCGGTCGCACAGATACGCAGTATTTT
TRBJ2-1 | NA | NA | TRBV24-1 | CATSDLGDRNNEQFF | TGTGCCACCAGTGATTTGGGGGACCGGAACAATGAGCAGTTCTTC
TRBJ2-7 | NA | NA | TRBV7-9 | CASSLGGNHEQYF | TGTGCCAGCAGCTTAGGGGGTAACCACGAGCAGTACTTC
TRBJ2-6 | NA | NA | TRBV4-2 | CASSQSGSGANVLTF | TGTGCCAGCAGCCAATCAGGGTCTGGGGCCAACGTCCTGACTTTC
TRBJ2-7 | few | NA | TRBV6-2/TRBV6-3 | CASSDYEQYF | TGTGCCAGCAGTGACTACGAGCAGTACTTC
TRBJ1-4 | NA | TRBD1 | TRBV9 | CASSPQGVINEKLFF | TGTGCCAGCAGCCCTCAGGGGGTGATTAATGAAAAACTGTTTTTT
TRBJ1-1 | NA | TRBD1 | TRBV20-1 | CSAQPDRGNTEAFF | TGCAGTGCTCAGCCTGACAGGGGGAACACTGAAGCTTTCTTT
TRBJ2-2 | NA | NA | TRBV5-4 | CASSLGAGSLNTGELFF | TGTGCCAGCAGCTTGGGGGCAGGATCGTTAAACACCGGGGAGCTGTTTTTT
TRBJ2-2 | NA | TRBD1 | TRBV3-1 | CASSRDRNTGELFF | TGTGCCAGTTCCCGGGACAGGAACACCGGGGAGCTGTTTTTT
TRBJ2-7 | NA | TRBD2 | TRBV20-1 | CSARSRGVYEQYF | TGCAGTGCTAGGTCCCGGGGGGTCTACGAGCAGTACTTC
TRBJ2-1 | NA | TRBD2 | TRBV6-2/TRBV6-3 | CASSFLAGDSYEQFF | TGTGCCAGCAGTTTCTTAGCGGGAGATAGTTATGAGCAGTTCTTC
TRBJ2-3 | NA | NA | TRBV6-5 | CASSYGDSADTQYF | TGTGCCAGCAGTTACGGGGATTCAGCAGATACGCAGTATTTT
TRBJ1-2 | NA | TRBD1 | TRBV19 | CASEQGAGGYTF | TGTGCCAGCGAACAGGGGGCGGGTGGCTACACCTTC
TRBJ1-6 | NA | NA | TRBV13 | CASSLGPLNSPLHF | TGTGCCAGCAGCCTGGGACCCCTAAATTCACCCCTCCACTTT
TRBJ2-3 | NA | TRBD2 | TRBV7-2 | CASSSTTSGVLTDTQYF | TGTGCCAGCAGCTCCACGACTAGCGGGGTCCTCACAGATACGCAGTATTTT
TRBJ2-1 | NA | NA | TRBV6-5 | CASSVSQNNEQFF | TGTGCCAGCAGTGTTTCTCAGAACAATGAGCAGTTCTTC
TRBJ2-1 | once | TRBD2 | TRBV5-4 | CASSFLAGAREQFF | TGTGCCAGCAGCTTTCTAGCGGGAGCGAGGGAGCAGTTCTTC
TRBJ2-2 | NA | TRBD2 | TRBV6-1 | CASSVGRGMGLENTGELFF | TGTGCCAGCAGTGTCGGGAGGGGAATGGGTCTAGAAAACACCGGGGAGCTGTTTTTT
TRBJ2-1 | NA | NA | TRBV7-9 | CASSWGATVNEQFF | TGTGCCAGCAGCTGGGGGGCTACGGTCAATGAGCAGTTCTTC
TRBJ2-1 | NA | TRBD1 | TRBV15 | CATSRAATGDEQFF | TGTGCCACCAGCAGAGCCGCGACAGGGGATGAGCAGTTCTTC
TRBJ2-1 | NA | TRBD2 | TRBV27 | CASSPRTSGRDEQFF | TGTGCCAGCAGCCCTAGGACTAGCGGGAGGGATGAGCAGTTCTTC
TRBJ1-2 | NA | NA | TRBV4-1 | CASSQGSLFGTIGYTF | TGCGCCAGCAGCCAGGGATCACTCTTCGGGACGATTGGCTACACCTTC
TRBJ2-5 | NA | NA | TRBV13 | CASSPRTQETQYF | TGTGCCAGCAGCCCACGAACCCAAGAGACCCAGTACTTC
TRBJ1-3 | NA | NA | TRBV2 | CASSGGAVQMF | TGTGCCAGCAGTGGAGGTGCAGTTCAGATGTTT
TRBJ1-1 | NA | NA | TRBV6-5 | CASSYSIGVLGTEAFF | TGTGCCAGCAGTTACTCGATTGGGGTATTGGGCACTGAAGCTTTCTTT
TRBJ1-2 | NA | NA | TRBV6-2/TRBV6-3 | CASSYQGQGDGYTF | TGTGCCAGCAGTTACCAGGGACAAGGAGATGGCTACACCTTC
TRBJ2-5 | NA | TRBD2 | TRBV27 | CASSLLAGGPSETQYF | TGTGCCAGCAGTCTACTAGCGGGAGGGCCCTCAGAGACCCAGTACTTC
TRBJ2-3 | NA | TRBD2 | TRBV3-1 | CASSLIAGVIPDTQYF | TGTGCCAGCAGCCTCATAGCGGGAGTCATCCCAGATACGCAGTATTTT
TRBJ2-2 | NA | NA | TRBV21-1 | CASSKAGGDRAPGSCFF | NA
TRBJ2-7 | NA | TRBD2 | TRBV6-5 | CASSRGVAPDEQYF | TGTGCCAGCAGCCGGGGGGTTGCCCCCGACGAGCAGTACTTC
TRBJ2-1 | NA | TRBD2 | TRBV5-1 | CASSLAGEGPDEQFF | TGCGCCAGCAGCTTGGCCGGGGAGGGCCCGGATGAGCAGTTCTTC
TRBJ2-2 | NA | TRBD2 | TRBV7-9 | CASSFGLAGGRANTGELFF | TGTGCCAGCAGCTTCGGACTAGCGGGAGGTCGGGCGAACACCGGGGAGCTGTTTTTT
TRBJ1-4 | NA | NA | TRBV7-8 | CASRISHGNEKLFF | TGTGCCAGCAGGATATCACACGGGAATGAAAAACTGTTTTTT
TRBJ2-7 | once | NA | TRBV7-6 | CASSLVPDGYEQYF | TGTGCCAGCAGCTTAGTCCCGGACGGCTACGAGCAGTACTTC
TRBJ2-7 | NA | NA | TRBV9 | CASSAGGSLSYEQYF | TGTGCCAGCAGCGCCGGTGGAAGCCTATCCTACGAGCAGTACTTC
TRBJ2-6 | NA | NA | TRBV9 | CASSVDSGANVLTF | TGTGCCAGCAGCGTAGACTCTGGGGCCAACGTCCTGACTTTC
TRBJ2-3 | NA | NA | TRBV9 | CASSAGPTGWDTQYF | TGTGCCAGCAGCGCCGGACCCACGGGGTGGGATACGCAGTATTTT